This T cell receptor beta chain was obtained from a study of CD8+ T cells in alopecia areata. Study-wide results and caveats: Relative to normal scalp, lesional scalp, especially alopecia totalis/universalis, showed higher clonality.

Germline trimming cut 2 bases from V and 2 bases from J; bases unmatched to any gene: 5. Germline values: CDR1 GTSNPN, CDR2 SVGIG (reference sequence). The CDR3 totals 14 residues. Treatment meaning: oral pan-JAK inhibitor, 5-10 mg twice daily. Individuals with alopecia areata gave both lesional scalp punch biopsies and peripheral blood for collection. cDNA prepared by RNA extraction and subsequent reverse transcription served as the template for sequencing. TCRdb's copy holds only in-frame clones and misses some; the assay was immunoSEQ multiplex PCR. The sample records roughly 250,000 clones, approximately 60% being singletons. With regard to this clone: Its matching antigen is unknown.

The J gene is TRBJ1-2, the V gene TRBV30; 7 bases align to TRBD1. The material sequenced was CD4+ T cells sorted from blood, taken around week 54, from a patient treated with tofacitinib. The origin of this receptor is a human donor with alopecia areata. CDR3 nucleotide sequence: TGTGCCTGGAGTCATGAGGACAGGAACTATGGCTACACCTTC. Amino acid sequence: CAWSHEDRNYGYTF.